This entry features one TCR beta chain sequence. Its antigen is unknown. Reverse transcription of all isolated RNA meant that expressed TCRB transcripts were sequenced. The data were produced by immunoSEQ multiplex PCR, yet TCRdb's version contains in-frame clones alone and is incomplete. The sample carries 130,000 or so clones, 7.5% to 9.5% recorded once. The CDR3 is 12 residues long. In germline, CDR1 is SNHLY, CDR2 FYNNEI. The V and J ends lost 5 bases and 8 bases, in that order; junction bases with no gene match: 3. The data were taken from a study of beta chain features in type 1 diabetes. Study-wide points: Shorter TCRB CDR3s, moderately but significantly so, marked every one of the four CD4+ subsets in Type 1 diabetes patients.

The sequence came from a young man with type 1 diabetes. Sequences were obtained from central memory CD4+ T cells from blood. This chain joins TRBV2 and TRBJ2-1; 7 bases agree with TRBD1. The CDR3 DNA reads TGTGCCAGCAGTTTCACAGGGGATGAGCAGTTCTTC. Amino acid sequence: CASSFTGDEQFF.